These 3 T cell receptor beta chains share one sample of origin, sequenced in a study of cytomegalovirus exposure and HLA in healthy donors. This PCR relied on a set of 60 Vbeta primers and 13 Jbeta primers. The data were produced by immunoSEQ multiplex PCR, yet TCRdb's version contains in-frame clones alone and is incomplete. The data contain about 150,000 clones, about 85% of them singletons. Sequencing was done on a sample of PBMCs. The receptors were gathered from a woman between 18 and 29 years old in good health and CMV-seronegative.

The CDR3 loop reads CASSSQAKNIQYF. The CDR3 region has the DNA TGTGCCAGCAGCTCACAAGCCAAAAACATTCAGTACTTC. The chain has TRBV7-2 and TRBJ2-4; D unresolved. The CDR3 is made up of 13 amino acids. V shed 4 bases and J shed 0 bases, with 4 bases lying between them. The germline CDR1 and CDR2 sequences are SGHTA and FQGNSA.

The chain has TRBV19 and TRBJ1-2; TRBD1 is a possible D gene (6 bases). Per germline, CDR1 LNHDA and CDR2 SQIVND (reference sequence). The CDR3 loop spans 15 amino acids. V was cut by 7 bases and J by 5 bases, with 20 bases left in between. The CDR3 protein is CASTRTQGRGYGYTF. The CDR3, as DNA: TGTGCCAGTACCCGGACACAGGGAAGAGGTTATGGCTACACCTTC.

The rearrangement uses TRBV5-1 and TRBJ2-7; TRBD1 matches 8 bases. Germline CDR1 SGHRS, CDR2 YFSETQ. The CDR3 is 14 amino acids. Trimming removed 4 bases from V and 2 bases from J; junction bases left unmatched: 5. The CDR3 loop reads CASSAGQGTYEQYF. CDR3 sequence (DNA): TGCGCCAGCAGCGCCGGACAGGGCACCTACGAGCAGTACTTC.